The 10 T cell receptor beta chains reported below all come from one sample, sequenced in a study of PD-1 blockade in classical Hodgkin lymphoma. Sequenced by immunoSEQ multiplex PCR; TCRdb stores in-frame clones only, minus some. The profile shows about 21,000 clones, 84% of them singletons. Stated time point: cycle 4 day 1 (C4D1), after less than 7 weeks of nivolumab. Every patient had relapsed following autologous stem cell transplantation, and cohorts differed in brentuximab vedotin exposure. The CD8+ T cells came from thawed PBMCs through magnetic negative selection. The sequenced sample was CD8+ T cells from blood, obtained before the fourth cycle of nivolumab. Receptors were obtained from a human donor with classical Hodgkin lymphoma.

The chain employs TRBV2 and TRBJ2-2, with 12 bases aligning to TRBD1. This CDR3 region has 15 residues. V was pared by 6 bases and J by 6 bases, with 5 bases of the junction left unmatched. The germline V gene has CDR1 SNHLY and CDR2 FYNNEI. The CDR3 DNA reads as TGTGCCAGCAGGCCCGGGACAGGGGGCCCCGGGGAGCTGTTTTTT. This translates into CASRPGTGGPGELFF.

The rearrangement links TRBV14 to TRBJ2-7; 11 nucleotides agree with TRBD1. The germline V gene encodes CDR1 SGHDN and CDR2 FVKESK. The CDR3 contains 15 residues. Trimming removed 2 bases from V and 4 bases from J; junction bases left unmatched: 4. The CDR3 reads CASSQLGTGGYEQYF. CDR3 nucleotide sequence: TGTGCCAGCAGCCAACTAGGGACAGGGGGGTACGAGCAGTACTTC.

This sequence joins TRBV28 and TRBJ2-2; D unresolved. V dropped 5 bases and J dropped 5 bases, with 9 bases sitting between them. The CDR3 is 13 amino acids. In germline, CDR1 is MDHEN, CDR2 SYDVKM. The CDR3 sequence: CASSLKVTGELFF. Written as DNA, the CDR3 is TGTGCCAGCAGTCTTAAGGTGACCGGGGAGCTGTTTTTT.

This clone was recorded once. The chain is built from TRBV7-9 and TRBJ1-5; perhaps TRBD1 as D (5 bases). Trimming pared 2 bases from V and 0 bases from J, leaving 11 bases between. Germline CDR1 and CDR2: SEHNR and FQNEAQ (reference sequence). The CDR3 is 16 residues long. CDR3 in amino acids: CASSLTSGTSNQPQHF. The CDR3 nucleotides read TGTGCCAGCAGCTTAACTTCCGGGACTAGCAATCAGCCCCAGCATTTT.

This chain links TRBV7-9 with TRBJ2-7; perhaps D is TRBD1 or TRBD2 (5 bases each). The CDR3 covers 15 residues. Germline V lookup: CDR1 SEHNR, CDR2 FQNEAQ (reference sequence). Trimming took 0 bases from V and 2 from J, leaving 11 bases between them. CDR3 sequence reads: CASSLAGRDPYEQYF. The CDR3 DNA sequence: TGTGCCAGCAGCTTAGCGGGCAGGGACCCCTACGAGCAGTACTTC.

CDR3 nucleotides: TGCGCCAGCAGCTTGGAGGGGATATACGAGCAGTACTTC. It specifies CASSLEGIYEQYF. The chain employs TRBV5-1 and TRBJ2-7; weak D call: TRBD1 (5 bases). Trimming removed 0 bases from V and 4 bases from J, with 8 bases in between. The CDR3 is 13 residues long. CDR1 is SGHRS and CDR2 is YFSETQ in the germline V gene.

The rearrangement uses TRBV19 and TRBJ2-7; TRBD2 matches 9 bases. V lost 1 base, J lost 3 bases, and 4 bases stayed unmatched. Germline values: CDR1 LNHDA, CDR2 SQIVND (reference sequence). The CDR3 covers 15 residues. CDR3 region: CASSIGAAGGYEQYF. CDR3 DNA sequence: TGTGCCAGTAGTATAGGCGCAGCGGGGGGCTACGAGCAGTACTTC.

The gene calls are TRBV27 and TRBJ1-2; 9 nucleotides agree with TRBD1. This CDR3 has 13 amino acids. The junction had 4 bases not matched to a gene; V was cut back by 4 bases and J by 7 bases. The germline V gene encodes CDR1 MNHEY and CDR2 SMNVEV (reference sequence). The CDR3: CASSSGTGPGYTF. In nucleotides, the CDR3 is TGTGCCAGCAGTTCCGGGACAGGGCCTGGCTACACCTTC.

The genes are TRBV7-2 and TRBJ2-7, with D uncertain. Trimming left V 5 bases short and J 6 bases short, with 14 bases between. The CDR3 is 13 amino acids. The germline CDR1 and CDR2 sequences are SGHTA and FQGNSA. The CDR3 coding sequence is TGTGCCAGCAGCCATCAATACTTCCGCGAGCAGTACTTC. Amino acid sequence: CASSHQYFREQYF.

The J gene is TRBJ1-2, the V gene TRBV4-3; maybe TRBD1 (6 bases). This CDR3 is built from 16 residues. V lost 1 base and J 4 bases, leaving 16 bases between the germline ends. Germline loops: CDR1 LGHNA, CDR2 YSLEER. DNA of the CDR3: TGCGCCAGCAGCCAAGCATCGGGGGCGCCCCTCTATGGCTACACCTTC. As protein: CASSQASGAPLYGYTF.